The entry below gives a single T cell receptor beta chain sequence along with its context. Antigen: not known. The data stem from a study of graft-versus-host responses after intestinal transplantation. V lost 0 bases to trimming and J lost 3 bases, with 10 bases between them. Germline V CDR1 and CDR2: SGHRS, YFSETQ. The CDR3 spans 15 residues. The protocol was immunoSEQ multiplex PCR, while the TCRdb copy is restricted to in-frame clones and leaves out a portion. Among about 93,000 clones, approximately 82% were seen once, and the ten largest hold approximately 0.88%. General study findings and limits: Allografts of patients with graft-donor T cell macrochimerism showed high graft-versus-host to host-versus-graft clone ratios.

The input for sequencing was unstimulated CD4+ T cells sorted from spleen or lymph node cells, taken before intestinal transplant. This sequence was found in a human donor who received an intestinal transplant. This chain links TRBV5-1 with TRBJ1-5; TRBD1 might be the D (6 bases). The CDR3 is CASSLGDTDNQPQHF. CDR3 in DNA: TGCGCCAGCAGCTTGGGGGACACGGACAATCAGCCCCAGCATTTT. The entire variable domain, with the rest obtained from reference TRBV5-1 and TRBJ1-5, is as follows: KAGVTQTPRYLIKTRGQQVTLSCSPISGHRSVSWYQQTPGQGLQFLFEYFSETQRNKGNFPGRFSGRQFSNSRSEMNVSTLELGDSALYLCASSLGDTDNQPQHFGDGTRLSIL.